These 26 T cell receptor beta chains came from one sample sequenced in a study of graft-versus-host responses after intestinal transplantation. These receptors are not linked to any known antigen. Sequenced by immunoSEQ multiplex PCR; TCRdb stores in-frame clones only, minus some. The sample includes some 36,000 clones, approximately 94% seen only once; the top ten take around 0.2%. The sequencing used unstimulated CD4+ T cells sorted from spleen or lymph node cells, collected before transplant. The origin of the receptors is a human donor who was the organ donor for an intestinal transplant.

The chain combines TRBV7-2 with TRBJ2-1, with 11 bases identical to TRBD2. Germline loops: CDR1 SGHTA, CDR2 FQGNSA. V gave up 4 bases and J gave up 7 bases; unmatched junction bases: 6. This CDR3 contains 15 residues. The DNA of the CDR3 is TGTGCCAGCAGCTATAGCGGGGGGGCCGGGAATGAGCAGTTCTTC. Translating gives CASSYSGGAGNEQFF.

CDR3 protein: CASSYGPLSTEAFF. The CDR3 region has the DNA TGTGCCAGCTCTTATGGGCCCTTAAGCACTGAAGCTTTCTTT. The V gene is TRBV2, the J gene TRBJ1-1; D is uncertain. Looked up from germline, CDR1 is SNHLY and CDR2 is FYNNEI. The CDR3 contains 14 residues. V shed 8 bases and J shed 4 bases, with 17 bases lying between them. The whole variable domain, remainder taken from reference TRBV2 and TRBJ1-1, is EPEVTQTPSHQVTQMGQEVILRCVPISNHLYFYWYRQILGQKVEFLVSFYNNEISEKSEIFDDQFSVERPDGSNFTLKIRSTKLEDSAMYFCASSYGPLSTEAFFGQGTRLTVV.

V and J are TRBV6-1 and TRBJ2-7; D unclear. The CDR3 is 11 amino acids. The V gene's germline CDR1 is MNHNS and CDR2 SASEGT. V was clipped by 1 base and J by 4 bases, with 2 bases between them. The chain's CDR3 is CASSEGYEQYF. CDR3 bases: TGTGCCAGCAGTGAAGGGTACGAGCAGTACTTC.

The chain is built from TRBV6-4 and TRBJ2-1, with D possibly TRBD1 on 5 matching bases. V gave up 6 bases and J gave up 2 bases, with 8 bases separating them. The CDR3 runs 13 residues. Germline loops: CDR1 MRHNA, CDR2 SNTAGT. CDR3 region: CASSQGPYNEQFF. The CDR3 coding sequence is TGTGCCAGCAGCCAGGGCCCCTACAATGAGCAGTTCTTC.

The CDR3 DNA reads TGTGCCATCAGTCGTGCAGGGGTGAACACCGGGGAGCTGTTTTTT. Translation gives CAISRAGVNTGELFF. This sequence joins TRBV10-3 and TRBJ2-2; a weak D match, TRBD1 (6 bases). Germline V CDR1 and CDR2: ENHRY, SYGVKD. CDR3 length: 15 residues. With 5 bases removed from V and 1 base from J, the gap between germline ends came to 11 bases.

V usage is TRBV4-3 and J usage is TRBJ1-1, with 7 positions matching TRBD1. The ends lost 4 bases at V and 2 bases at J; junction bases unmatched: 4. This CDR3 has 14 residues. Germline CDR1 LGHNA, CDR2 YSLEER. CDR3: CASSPGQINTEAFF. DNA for the CDR3: TGCGCCAGCAGCCCGGGACAGATAAACACTGAAGCTTTCTTT.

This rearrangement joins TRBV7-9 to TRBJ1-2; a weak D match, TRBD1 (5 bases). V lost 4 bases, J lost 11 bases, and 20 bases lay in between. Per the germline V gene, CDR1 is SEHNR and CDR2 is FQNEAQ (reference sequence). The CDR3 loop spans 14 amino acids. The CDR3 DNA follows: TGTGCCAGCAGCTCCAGACTAACCAGGGACTTTTACACCTTC. It yields the protein CASSSRLTRDFYTF. Together with reference TRBV7-9 and TRBJ1-2, the CDR3 gives the full variable domain: DTGVSQNPRHKITKRGQNVTFRCDPISEHNRLYWYRQTLGQGPEFLTYFQNEAQLEKSRLLSDRFSAERPKGSFSTLEIQRTEQGDSAMYLCASSSRLTRDFYTFGSGTRLTVV.

The genes are TRBV10-3 and TRBJ2-3, with 13 bases lining up with TRBD2. Per the germline V gene, CDR1 is ENHRY and CDR2 is SYGVKD. The CDR3 spans 18 residues. V trimming: 3 bases; J trimming: 3 bases; junction bases outside the gene matches: 9. The CDR3 loop is CAISEALAGGSRTDTQYF. As DNA, the CDR3 is TGTGCCATCAGTGAAGCACTAGCGGGGGGGAGCCGGACAGATACGCAGTATTTT.

The chain combines TRBV29-1 with TRBJ1-1, with D perhaps matching TRBD1 (5 bases). CDR1 SQVTM and CDR2 ANQGSEA come from the germline V gene. The CDR3 has 13 amino acids. Trimming left V 6 bases short and J 5 bases short, with 16 bases between. The CDR3 region has the DNA TGCAGCGTCCTAGGGGCCGGGGGGACTGAAGCTTTCTTT. Residues: CSVLGAGGTEAFF.

A single count supports this clone. CDR3 nucleotide sequence: TGCGCCAGCAGCTTAGAACCAGCCTCTGGAAACACCATATATTTT. Translated: CASSLEPASGNTIYF. The gene calls are TRBV5-1 and TRBJ1-3; unclear D gene. The V and J ends lost 2 bases and 0 bases respectively, with 9 bases between them. Germline CDR1 SGHRS, CDR2 YFSETQ. This CDR3 comprises 15 residues.

This rearrangement joins TRBV5-4 to TRBJ1-2, with D possibly TRBD1 on 5 matching bases. The germline CDR1 and CDR2 sequences are SGHNT and YYREEE (reference sequence). The CDR3 extends over 15 amino acids. Trimming removed 0 bases from V and 0 bases from J, with 9 bases in between. The DNA of the CDR3 is TGTGCCAGCAGCTTGGGGCAGGGAACTAACTATGGCTACACCTTC. Translated, it gives CASSLGQGTNYGYTF. Complete variable domain (other parts from reference TRBV5-4 and TRBJ1-2): ETGVTQSPTHLIKTRGQQVTLRCSSQSGHNTVSWYQQALGQGPQFIFQYYREEENGRGNFPPRFSGLQFPNYSSELNVNALELDDSALYLCASSLGQGTNYGYTFGSGTRLTVV.

The rearrangement links TRBV9 to TRBJ1-2; D gene unclear. The CDR3 runs to 17 residues. Germline loops: CDR1 SGDLS, CDR2 YYNGEE. Trimming removed 0 bases at V and 2 bases at J, with 17 bases between. CDR3 residues: CASSVASGGRRNYGYTF. Here the CDR3 DNA reads TGTGCCAGCAGCGTAGCTTCAGGAGGGCGGCGCAACTATGGCTACACCTTC.

The chain has TRBV7-2 and TRBJ2-1; no reliable D call. The CDR3 extends over 13 amino acids. V lost 4 bases, J lost 0 bases, and 4 bases lay in between. Germline CDR1 is SGHTA and CDR2 is FQGNSA. Here the CDR3 reads CASSYSSYNEQFF. Written as DNA, the CDR3 is TGTGCCAGCAGCTACAGCTCCTACAATGAGCAGTTCTTC.

The chain combines TRBV7-8 with TRBJ2-1; 9 nucleotides agree with TRBD2. CDR1 is SGHVS, CDR2 FQNEAQ, per germline. CDR3 size: 17 residues. Unmatched junction bases numbered 12, after V lost 5 bases and J lost 4 bases. The CDR3 region has the DNA TGTGCCAGCAGCCAGCAACCGGGACTAGCAGCTTACAATGAGCAGTTCTTC. Its translation is CASSQQPGLAAYNEQFF.

Only one count was recorded for this clone. V and J are TRBV30 and TRBJ1-2, with TRBD1 as a possible D gene (5 bases). CDR3 length: 12 residues. Looked up from germline, CDR1 is GTSNPN and CDR2 is SVGIG (reference sequence). Trimming left V 2 bases short and J 9 bases short, with 13 bases between. CDR3 region: CAWSRQGISYTF. As DNA, the CDR3 is TGTGCCTGGAGTCGGCAGGGAATTAGCTACACCTTC.

This chain connects TRBV6-1 to TRBJ2-3; 7 bases line up with TRBD2. The V gene end was trimmed by 7 bases and the J gene end by 0 bases; junction bases not matched to a gene: 7. CDR3 length equals 15 residues. The germline CDR1 and CDR2 sequences are MNHNS and SASEGT. The CDR3 protein is CASTWDYVSTDTQYF. DNA of the CDR3: TGTGCCAGCACCTGGGACTACGTGAGCACAGATACGCAGTATTTT.

The V gene is TRBV20-1, the J gene TRBJ2-5; D uncertain. The CDR3 covers 10 residues. CDR1 is DFQATT and CDR2 is SNEGSKA in the germline V gene (reference sequence). Trimming left V 2 bases short and J 5 bases short, with 3 bases between. CDR3 amino acids: CSARQETQYF. CDR3 nucleotides: TGCAGTGCTAGACAGGAGACCCAGTACTTC.

J is TRBJ1-5 and V is TRBV11-2; 8 nucleotides agree with TRBD1. After removal of 5 bases from V and 9 bases from J, the junction contained 15 bases not matched to a gene. The germline CDR1 and CDR2 sequences are SGHAT and FQNNGV. This CDR3 has 16 residues. In DNA, the CDR3 is TGTGCCAGCAGCCCCGATGGGATGGTACAGGGGGGGCCCCAGCATTTT. As protein: CASSPDGMVQGGPQHF.

The rearrangement uses TRBV6-4 and TRBJ2-7; no firm D call. Germline assignment: CDR1 MRHNA and CDR2 SNTAGT. V was trimmed by 8 bases and J by 1 base, leaving 18 bases between them. The CDR3 runs to 15 residues. The CDR3 spells CASLGISRNSYEQYF. In nucleotides, the CDR3 is TGTGCCAGCCTTGGAATTAGTAGAAATTCCTACGAGCAGTACTTC.

This clone has a single count. This chain connects TRBV5-1 to TRBJ2-5, with a tentative D call TRBD2 (6 bases). The CDR3 has 14 amino acids. CDR1 and CDR2 (germline): SGHRS, YFSETQ. Trimming pared 1 base from V and 5 bases from J, leaving 12 bases between. CDR3 in DNA: TGCGCCAGCAGCTTGTCGACTAGAGTGGAGACCCAGTACTTC. Amino acid sequence: CASSLSTRVETQYF.

The chain couples TRBV6-1 to TRBJ1-4; 9 bases map to TRBD1. The CDR3 has 15 amino acids. After removal of 3 bases from V and 8 bases from J, the junction contained 7 bases not matched to a gene. Germline loops: CDR1 MNHNS, CDR2 SASEGT. CDR3 nucleotides: TGTGCCAGCAGTGATCTAGGGACAGGGAGGGAAAAACTGTTTTTT. This encodes CASSDLGTGREKLFF.

The V gene is TRBV5-8, the J gene TRBJ1-2; D remains ambiguous. In germline, CDR1 is SGHTS, CDR2 YDEGEE. The CDR3 has 14 residues. V was trimmed by 7 bases and J by 0 bases, leaving 13 bases between them. Here the CDR3 DNA reads TGTGCCAGCGACTTGACTGGAGCTAACTATGGCTACACCTTC. This codes for CASDLTGANYGYTF.

This chain links TRBV7-9 with TRBJ1-2; D call uncertain. CDR3 size: 16 residues. V was trimmed by 7 bases and J by 0 bases, leaving 18 bases between them. Germline-derived CDR1 and CDR2 are SEHNR and FQNEAQ (reference sequence). DNA of the CDR3: TGTGCCAGCACCCTGCTACGCAATTTAGCTAACTATGGCTACACCTTC. This translates into CASTLLRNLANYGYTF.

The chain employs TRBV6-1 and TRBJ2-3, with D unresolved. The V and J ends lost 4 bases and 1 base respectively, with 6 bases between them. The CDR3 is 13 amino acids. CDR1 and CDR2 (germline): MNHNS, SASEGT. The CDR3 reads CASSGAGTDTQYF. The CDR3 coding sequence is TGTGCCAGCAGTGGGGCAGGCACAGATACGCAGTATTTT.

This chain uses TRBV6-1 with TRBJ2-3; the match to TRBD2 covers 8 bases. This CDR3 comprises 15 residues. Germline lookup yields CDR1 MNHNS and CDR2 SASEGT. J gave up 2 bases and V 6 bases, and 7 bases lay outside the gene matches. DNA for the CDR3: TGTGCCAGCAGGTACGGACTAGCTCTCACAGATACGCAGTATTTT. Amino acid sequence: CASRYGLALTDTQYF.

The V call is TRBV6-1, the J call TRBJ1-1, with TRBD1 as a possible D gene (5 bases). V lost 7 bases and J lost 5, with 14 bases in between. The CDR3 has 13 residues. Germline loops: CDR1 MNHNS, CDR2 SASEGT. CDR3 amino acids: CASMGRGRTEAFF. The CDR3 DNA reads as TGTGCCAGCATGGGGAGGGGTCGGACTGAAGCTTTCTTT.